This passage covers 10 T cell receptor beta chains from one sample sequenced in a study of T cells after yellow fever vaccination. TCRdb ran MiXCR on the 5' RACE reads and lists one entry per CDR3 protein. Among about 350,000 distinct CDR3 sequences, roughly 8.3% were seen once, and the ten largest hold roughly a sixth. This specimen consisted of PBMCs, obtained about 41 days after the first yellow fever vaccination. The source is a man younger than 35 who received the YFV17D yellow fever vaccine.

V usage is TRBV5-1 and J usage is TRBJ1-6; D possibly corresponds to TRBD1 (6 bases). CDR3 length: 12 amino acids. V lost 10 bases to trimming and J lost 5 bases, with 10 bases between them. Germline CDR1 is SGHRS and CDR2 is YFSETQ. The CDR3 spells CASRTDNSPLHF. The CDR3 coding sequence is TGCGCCTCAAGGACAGATAATTCACCCCTCCACTTT.

About this clonotype itself: Compared with germline, one end of the junction differs, possibly owing to a read error. This rearrangement joins TRBV4-3 to TRBJ1-5; D is uncertain. The length of the CDR3 is 15 residues. CDR1 is LGHNA and CDR2 is YSLEER in the germline V gene. This CDR3 is CASSQGVGSNRPQHF. As DNA, the CDR3 is TGCGCCAGCAGCCAAGGGGTGGGATCTAATCGGCCCCAGCATTTT.

Only a few counts were recorded for this clonotype. V gene TRBV28 combines with J gene TRBJ2-7; 8 positions agree with TRBD2. V lost 10 bases, J lost 0 bases, and 14 bases stayed unmatched. Germline values: CDR1 MDHEN, CDR2 SYDVKM. The CDR3 loop spans 16 amino acids. DNA of the CDR3: TGTGCCACCCTCGGGGGGGTCGGGGGTTCCTCCTACGAGCAGTACGTC. Protein: CATLGGVGGSSYEQYV.

This clonotype has just a few counts. This chain uses TRBV20-1 with TRBJ1-2; 7 bases fit TRBD1. The CDR3 is 17 amino acids. The trim removed 6 bases at V and 0 bases at J, leaving 16 bases unmatched. Germline V gene lookup returns CDR1 DFQATT and CDR2 SNEGSKA (reference sequence). The CDR3: CSASGLGQKKTNYGYTF. The CDR3 DNA reads TGCAGTGCCAGTGGGTTGGGACAGAAGAAGACTAACTATGGCTACACCTTC.

This clonotype was seen ten or more times. J is TRBJ1-5 and V is TRBV7-2, with D uncertain. Germline values: CDR1 SGHTA, CDR2 FQGNSA. Between the trimmed V and J ends, which lost 0 bases and 5 bases, there was a span of 8 bases. The CDR3 is made up of 14 amino acids. The CDR3 is CASSLAGLYQPQHF. The DNA for the CDR3 is TGTGCCAGCAGCTTAGCAGGGTTGTATCAGCCCCAGCATTTT.

The DNA for the CDR3 is TGTGCCAGCAGTTACCATCAGGGGCTCATAGATGAAAAACTGTTTTTT. This translates into CASSYHQGLIDEKLFF. V is TRBV6-5 and J is TRBJ1-4; D might be TRBD1 (6 bases). Deletions cut 2 bases from V and 6 bases from J, with 16 bases between. This CDR3 is 16 amino acids long. The germline gives CDR1 MNHEY, CDR2 SVGAGI.

V and J are TRBV9 and TRBJ1-2; D gene uncertain. From germline, CDR1 is SGDLS and CDR2 YYNGEE. V lost 0 bases and J 8 bases, leaving 17 bases between the germline ends. This CDR3 spans 15 amino acids. The CDR3 bases are TGTGCCAGCAGCGTAGATTCCCGGTCCCCCGGGGGCTACACCTTC. Amino acids: CASSVDSRSPGGYTF.

The rearrangement links TRBV9 to TRBJ1-2, with D possibly matching TRBD1 (6 bases). The CDR3 extends over 13 amino acids. The V and J ends lost 0 bases and 5 bases respectively, with 8 bases between them. Germline V gives CDR1 SGDLS, CDR2 YYNGEE. DNA of the CDR3: TGTGCCAGCAGCGTAGGGACAGATTATGGCTACACCTTC. This sequence encodes CASSVGTDYGYTF. The whole variable domain, remainder taken from reference TRBV9 and TRBJ1-2, is DSGVTQTPKHLITATGQRVTLRCSPRSGDLSVYWYQQSLDQGLQFLIQYYNGEERAKGNILERFSAQQFPDLHSELNLSSLELGDSALYFCASSVGTDYGYTFGSGTRLTVV.

This clonotype was detected a few times. The CDR3, as DNA: TGCAGTGCTAGAGGCCCGGGGGCCGGCACTGAAGCTTTCTTT. Translation: CSARGPGAGTEAFF. The chain carries TRBV20-1 and TRBJ1-1; possibly TRBD1 for D (6 bases). Trimming cost V 1 base and J 4 bases, with 13 bases left between them. Germline values: CDR1 DFQATT, CDR2 SNEGSKA (reference sequence). The CDR3 consists of 14 residues.

The table lists this clonotype with a few counts. This rearrangement joins TRBV7-9 to TRBJ2-5; D might be TRBD1 or TRBD2, each matching 5 bases. V was trimmed by 8 bases and J by 4 bases, leaving 14 bases between them. Germline assignment: CDR1 SEHNR and CDR2 FQNEAQ (reference sequence). The CDR3 runs 13 residues. CDR3 in amino acids: CASERVGPETQYF. In nucleotides, the CDR3 is TGTGCCAGCGAGAGGGTGGGGCCAGAGACCCAGTACTTC.